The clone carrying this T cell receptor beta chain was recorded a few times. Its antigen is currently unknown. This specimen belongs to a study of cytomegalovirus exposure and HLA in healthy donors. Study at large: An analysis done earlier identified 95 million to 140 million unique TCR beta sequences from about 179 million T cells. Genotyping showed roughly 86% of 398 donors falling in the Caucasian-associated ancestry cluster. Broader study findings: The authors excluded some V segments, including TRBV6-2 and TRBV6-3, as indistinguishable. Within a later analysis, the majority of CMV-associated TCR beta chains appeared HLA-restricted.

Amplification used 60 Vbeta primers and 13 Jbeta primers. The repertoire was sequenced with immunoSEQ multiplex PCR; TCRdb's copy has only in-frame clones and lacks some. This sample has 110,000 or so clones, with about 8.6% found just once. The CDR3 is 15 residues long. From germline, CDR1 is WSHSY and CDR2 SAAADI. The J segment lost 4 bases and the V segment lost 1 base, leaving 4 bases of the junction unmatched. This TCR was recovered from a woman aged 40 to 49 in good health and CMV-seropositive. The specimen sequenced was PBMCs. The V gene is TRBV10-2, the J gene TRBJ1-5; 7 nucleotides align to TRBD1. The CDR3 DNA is TGCGCCAGCAGTGAGTACGGGACAGTAAATCAGCCCCAGCATTTT. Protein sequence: CASSEYGTVNQPQHF.